A single T cell receptor beta chain is shown here with its context. This clone came up a few times. Its recognized antigen is unknown. The read gets to within 3 residues of the CDR3 end, and the germline J gene fills in the rest. CVID samples and control samples contributed equivalent amounts of genomic DNA as sequencing input. For every sample, a 60 bp segment covering the rearranged TCRbeta CDR3 region was amplified and then sequenced. The immunoSEQ assay, a bias-corrected multiplex PCR with high-throughput sequencing, was employed for TCRbeta amplification. As for the original processing: Every unique nucleotide sequence counted as a clone and was annotated with V, D and J genes, copy number and frequency. Sequences were labeled productive if in frame, and non-productive if out of frame or containing stop codons. As previously described, Shannon's entropy was used to calculate clonality. The predicted amino acid sequences of productive clones were used to derive the mean CDR3 Kyte-Doolittle hydropathy. The R hclust function was used to hierarchically cluster scaled V gene usage with Manhattan distance and complete linkage. To assess clone sharing by CDR3 amino acid sequence, 12 repertoires per group were resampled over 100 rounds. The repertoires were screened for 60 to 85 published EBV-specific TCRbeta sequences and approximately 230 published CMV-specific TCRbeta sequences. A couple of CVID samples that yielded fewer than 10,000 sequences were excluded from the analysis, so approximately 40 CVID repertoires were retained. Drawn from immuneACCESS, this table holds only the in-frame rearrangements with V and J called that TCRdb kept. Clones are partly lost; checked studies trace under half to an unresolved V gene and leave the rest unexplained. V and J calls and clone size are given by that table; D and trimming were obtained from the DNA. With some 19,000 clones recorded, this sample contains no clone counted only once. The ten most abundant clones make up 20% to 25% of the sample.

This entry is derived from a study of T cell clonality in common variable immunodeficiency (dated by TCRdb to between 2015 and 2016). Results the study describes overall, beyond this receptor: Even though DNA input was equal, the average per sample came to about 81,820 unique sequences for controls compared with around 32,000 for CVID samples. CVID subjects shared fewer TCRbeta clones with each other than healthy controls did (p < 0.0001). According to the authors, figuring out what caused the increased clonality in CVID would require sequencing the repertoires of T cell subpopulations. Compared with healthy controls, CVID subjects showed increased TCRbeta clonality (t-test p = 0.018), a feature most characteristic of about a third of subjects. CVID TCRbeta sequences reportedly showed fewer deletions and N-nucleotide insertions and lacked highly modified clones with 13 or more V deletions. Correlations between repertoire features and clinical complications were limited by patient heterogeneity within the CVID cohort.

From cysteine to phenylalanine, the CDR3 is 14 amino acids long. The DNA covers only part of the CDR3, 33 bases in frame from base 1. Looking up the germline V gene (reference sequence) yields CDR1 LNHDA and CDR2 SQIVND. Diagnosis of CVID followed standard criteria, namely serum IgG, IgA and/or IgM below the normal range together with specific antibody deficiency. There were approximately 46 subjects in the CVID group (about 29 male and roughly 15 female), ranging in age from about 8 to 70 years, with a mean age of around 39. Predominantly Caucasian heritage was noted among both the CVID patients and the healthy controls. At the time of study participation, every CVID subject had been on replacement immunoglobulin therapy for one year or longer. When blood was collected, none of the CVID subjects were ill or on immunomodulatory or immunosuppressive medication. Heparinized peripheral whole blood samples of about 4.5 to 8.5 ml were collected from each donor. Genomic DNA from adults with common variable immune deficiency (CVID) and from healthy adult controls was used for sequencing of TCRbeta CDR3 repertoires. Diluted blood was density-centrifuged over Hypaque 1077 or Ficoll-Paque to isolate peripheral blood mononuclear cells. Genomic DNA was extracted from unsorted mononuclear cells by Qiagen column purification or by a centrifugation-based method.

This clonotype originated in a human donor with common variable immunodeficiency. Rearrangement joined TRBV19 to TRBJ1-6, and TRBD1 matches 7 of the central bases. Input material: peripheral blood mononuclear cells. The CDR3 bases that were read are TGTGCCAGTAGTCCTACGGGACAGCGACAAGCC. The translation is CASSPTGQRQA. The complete CDR3 reads CASSPTGQRQALHF.